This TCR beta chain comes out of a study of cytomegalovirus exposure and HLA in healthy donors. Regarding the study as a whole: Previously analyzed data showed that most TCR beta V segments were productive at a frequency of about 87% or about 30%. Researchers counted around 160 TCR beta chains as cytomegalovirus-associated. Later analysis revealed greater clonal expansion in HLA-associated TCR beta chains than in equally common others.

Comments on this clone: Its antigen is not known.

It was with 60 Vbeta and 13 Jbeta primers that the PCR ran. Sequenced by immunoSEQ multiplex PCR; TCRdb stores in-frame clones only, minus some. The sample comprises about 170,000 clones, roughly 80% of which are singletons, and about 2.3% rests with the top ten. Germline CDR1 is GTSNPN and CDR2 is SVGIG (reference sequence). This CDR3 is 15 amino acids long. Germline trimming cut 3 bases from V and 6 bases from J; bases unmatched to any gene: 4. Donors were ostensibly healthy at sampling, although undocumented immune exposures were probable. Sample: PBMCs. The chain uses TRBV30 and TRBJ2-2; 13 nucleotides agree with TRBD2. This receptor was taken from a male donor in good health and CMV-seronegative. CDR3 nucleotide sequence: TGTGCCTGGAGCTTGACTAGCGGGGGGCCCGGGGAGCTGTTTTTT. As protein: CAWSLTSGGPGELFF.